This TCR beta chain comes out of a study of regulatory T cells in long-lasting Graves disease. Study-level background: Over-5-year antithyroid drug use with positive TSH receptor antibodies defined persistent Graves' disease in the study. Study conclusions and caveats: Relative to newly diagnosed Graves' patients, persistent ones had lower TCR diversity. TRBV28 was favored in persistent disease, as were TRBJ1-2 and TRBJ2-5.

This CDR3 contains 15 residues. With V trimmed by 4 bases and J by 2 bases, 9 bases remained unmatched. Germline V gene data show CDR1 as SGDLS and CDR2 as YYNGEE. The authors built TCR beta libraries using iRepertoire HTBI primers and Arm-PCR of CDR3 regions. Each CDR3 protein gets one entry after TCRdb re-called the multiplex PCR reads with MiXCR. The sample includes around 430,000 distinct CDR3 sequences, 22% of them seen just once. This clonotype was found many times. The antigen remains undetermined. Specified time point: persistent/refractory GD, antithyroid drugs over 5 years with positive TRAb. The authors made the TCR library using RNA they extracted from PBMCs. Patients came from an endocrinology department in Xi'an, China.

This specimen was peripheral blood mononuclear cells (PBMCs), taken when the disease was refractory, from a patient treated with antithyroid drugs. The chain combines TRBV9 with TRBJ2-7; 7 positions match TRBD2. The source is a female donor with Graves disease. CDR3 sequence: CASSPPASGPYEQYF. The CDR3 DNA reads TGTGCCAGCAGCCCCCCGGCTAGCGGTCCCTACGAGCAGTACTTC.